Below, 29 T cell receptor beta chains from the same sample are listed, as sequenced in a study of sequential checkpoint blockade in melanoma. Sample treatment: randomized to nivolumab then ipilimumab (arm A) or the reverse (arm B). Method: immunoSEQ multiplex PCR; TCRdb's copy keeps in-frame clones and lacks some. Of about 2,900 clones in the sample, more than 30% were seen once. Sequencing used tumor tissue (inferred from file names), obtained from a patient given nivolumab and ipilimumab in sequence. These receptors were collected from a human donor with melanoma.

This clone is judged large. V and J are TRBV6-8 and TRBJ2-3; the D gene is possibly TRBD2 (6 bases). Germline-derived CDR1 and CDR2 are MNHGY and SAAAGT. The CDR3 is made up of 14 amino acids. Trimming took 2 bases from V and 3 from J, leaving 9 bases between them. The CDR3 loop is CASSYSRETDTQYF. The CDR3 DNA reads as TGTGCCAGCAGTTACAGCCGGGAGACAGATACGCAGTATTTT.

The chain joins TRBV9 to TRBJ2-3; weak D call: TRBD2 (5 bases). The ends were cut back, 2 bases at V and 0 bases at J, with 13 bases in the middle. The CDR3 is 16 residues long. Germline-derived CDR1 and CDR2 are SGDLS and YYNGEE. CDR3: CASSVSQAASTDTQYF. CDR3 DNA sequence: TGTGCCAGCAGCGTGAGTCAAGCGGCTAGCACAGATACGCAGTATTTT.

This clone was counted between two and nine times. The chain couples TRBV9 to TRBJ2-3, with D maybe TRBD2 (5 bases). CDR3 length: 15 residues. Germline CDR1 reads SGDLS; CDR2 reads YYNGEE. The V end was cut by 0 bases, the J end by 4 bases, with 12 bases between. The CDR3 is CASSVAGTGADTQYF. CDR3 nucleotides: TGTGCCAGCAGCGTAGCGGGAACCGGGGCAGATACGCAGTATTTT. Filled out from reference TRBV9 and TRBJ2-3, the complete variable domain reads DSGVTQTPKHLITATGQRVTLRCSPRSGDLSVYWYQQSLDQGLQFLIQYYNGEERAKGNILERFSAQQFPDLHSELNLSSLELGDSALYFCASSVAGTGADTQYFGPGTRLTVL.

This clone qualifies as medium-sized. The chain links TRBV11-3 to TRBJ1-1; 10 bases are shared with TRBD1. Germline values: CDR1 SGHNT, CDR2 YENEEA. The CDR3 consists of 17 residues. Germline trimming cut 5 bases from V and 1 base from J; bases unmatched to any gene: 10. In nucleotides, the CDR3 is TGTGCCAGCAGCCCGAGACAGGGGGCTGCCCAGAACACTGAAGCTTTCTTT. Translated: CASSPRQGAAQNTEAFF.

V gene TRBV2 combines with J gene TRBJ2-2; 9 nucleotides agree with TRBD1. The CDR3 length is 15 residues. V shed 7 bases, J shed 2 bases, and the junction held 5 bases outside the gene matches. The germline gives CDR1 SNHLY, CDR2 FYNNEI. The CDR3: CASTRDRANTGELFF. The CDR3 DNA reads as TGTGCCAGCACCCGGGACAGGGCTAACACCGGGGAGCTGTTTTTT. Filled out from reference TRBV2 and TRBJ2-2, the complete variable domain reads EPEVTQTPSHQVTQMGQEVILRCVPISNHLYFYWYRQILGQKVEFLVSFYNNEISEKSEIFDDQFSVERPDGSNFTLKIRSTKLEDSAMYFCASTRDRANTGELFFGEGSRLTVL.

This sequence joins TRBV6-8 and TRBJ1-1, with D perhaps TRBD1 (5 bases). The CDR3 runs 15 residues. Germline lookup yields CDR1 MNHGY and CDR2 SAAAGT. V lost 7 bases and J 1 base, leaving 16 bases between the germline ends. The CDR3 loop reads CASTKGIWGNTEAFF. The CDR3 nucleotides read TGTGCCAGCACCAAGGGGATTTGGGGGAACACTGAAGCTTTCTTT.

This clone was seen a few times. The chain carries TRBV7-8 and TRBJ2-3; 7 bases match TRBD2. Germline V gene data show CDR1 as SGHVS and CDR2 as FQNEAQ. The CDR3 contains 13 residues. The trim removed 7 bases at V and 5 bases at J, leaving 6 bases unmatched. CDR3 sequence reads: CASIGRDGDTQYF. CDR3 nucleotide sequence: TGTGCCAGCATAGGGAGGGACGGAGATACGCAGTATTTT.

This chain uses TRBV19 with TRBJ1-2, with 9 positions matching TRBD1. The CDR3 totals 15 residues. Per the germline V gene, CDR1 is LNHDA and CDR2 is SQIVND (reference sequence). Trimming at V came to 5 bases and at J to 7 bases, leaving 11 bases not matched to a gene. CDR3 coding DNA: TGTGCCAGTAGTGGAACCGGGACAGGGAAGGGTGGCTACACCTTC. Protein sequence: CASSGTGTGKGGYTF.

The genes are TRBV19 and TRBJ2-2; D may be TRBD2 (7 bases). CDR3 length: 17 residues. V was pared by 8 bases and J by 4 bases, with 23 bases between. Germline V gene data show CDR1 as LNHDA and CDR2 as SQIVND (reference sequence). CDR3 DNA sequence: TGTGCCAGTCGACCCCGGCACCAGGGAGGGGGCACCGGGGAGCTGTTTTTT. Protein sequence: CASRPRHQGGGTGELFF.

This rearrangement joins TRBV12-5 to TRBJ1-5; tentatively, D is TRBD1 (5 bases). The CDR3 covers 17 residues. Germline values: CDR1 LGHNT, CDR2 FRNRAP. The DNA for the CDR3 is TGTGCCAGCTCCCCCGGGGTGGACATAGGTAGCAATCAGCCCCAGCATTTT. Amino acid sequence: CASSPGVDIGSNQPQHF.

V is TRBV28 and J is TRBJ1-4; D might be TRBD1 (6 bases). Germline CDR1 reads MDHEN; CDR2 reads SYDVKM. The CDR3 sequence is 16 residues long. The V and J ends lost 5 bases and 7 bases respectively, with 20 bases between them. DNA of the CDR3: TGTGCCAGCAGTCCTCCTCTATGGGGGGGCGGTGAAAAACTGTTTTTT. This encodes CASSPPLWGGGEKLFF.

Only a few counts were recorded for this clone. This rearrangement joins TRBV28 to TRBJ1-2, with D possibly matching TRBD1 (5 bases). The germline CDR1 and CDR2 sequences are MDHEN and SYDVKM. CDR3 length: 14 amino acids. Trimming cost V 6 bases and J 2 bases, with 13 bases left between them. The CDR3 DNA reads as TGTGCCAGCAGCCTGGGACTCCTGAACTATGGCTACACCTTC. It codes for CASSLGLLNYGYTF.

CDR3 region: CASSPTRQGEQYV. In nucleotides, the CDR3 is TGTGCCAGTAGTCCCACCCGACAGGGCGAGCAGTACGTC. The rearrangement joins TRBV19 to TRBJ2-7; 7 nucleotides agree with TRBD1. The V segment lost 5 bases and the J segment 6 bases; nucleotides outside the gene matches: 7. Germline CDR1 is LNHDA and CDR2 is SQIVND (reference sequence). The CDR3 is 13 residues long.

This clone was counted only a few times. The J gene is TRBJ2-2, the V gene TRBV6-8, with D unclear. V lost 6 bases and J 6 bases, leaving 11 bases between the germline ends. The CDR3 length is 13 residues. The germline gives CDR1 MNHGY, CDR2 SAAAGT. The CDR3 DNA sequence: TGTGCCAGCAGCCGCCTCGACCCCGGGGAGCTGTTTTTT. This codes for CASSRLDPGELFF.

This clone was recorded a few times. This chain's CDR3 is CASKSVGPVNNEQFF. The CDR3, as DNA: TGTGCCAGCAAGAGCGTTGGTCCTGTGAACAATGAGCAGTTCTTC. The chain uses TRBV28 and TRBJ2-1; no clear D. This CDR3 is 15 amino acids long. CDR1 is MDHEN, CDR2 SYDVKM, per germline. V lost 7 bases to trimming and J lost 5 bases, with 18 bases between them.

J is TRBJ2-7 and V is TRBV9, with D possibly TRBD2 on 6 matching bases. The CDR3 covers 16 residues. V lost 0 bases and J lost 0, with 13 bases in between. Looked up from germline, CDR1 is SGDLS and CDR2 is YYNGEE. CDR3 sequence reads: CASSVGGDFISYEQYF. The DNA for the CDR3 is TGTGCCAGCAGCGTAGGAGGGGACTTCATCTCCTACGAGCAGTACTTC.

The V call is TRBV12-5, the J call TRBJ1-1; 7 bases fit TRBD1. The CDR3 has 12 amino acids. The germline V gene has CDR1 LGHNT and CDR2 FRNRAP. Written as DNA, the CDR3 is TGTGCCAGCACCGACAGGGCCACTGAAGCTTTCTTT. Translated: CASTDRATEAFF.

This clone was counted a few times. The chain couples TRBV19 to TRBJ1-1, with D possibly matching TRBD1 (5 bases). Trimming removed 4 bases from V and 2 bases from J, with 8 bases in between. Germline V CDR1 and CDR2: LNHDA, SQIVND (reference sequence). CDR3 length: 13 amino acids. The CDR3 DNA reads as TGTGCCAGTAGTAATCAGGGTAACACTGAAGCTTTCTTT. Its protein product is CASSNQGNTEAFF.

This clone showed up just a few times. For the CDR3, the DNA is TGTGCCAGCAGTTACTCGAGGTCTAGCTCCTACGAGCAGTACGTC. Its translation: CASSYSRSSSYEQYV. The chain carries TRBV6-7 and TRBJ2-7; the D is unclear. TRBV6-7 is an open reading frame whose function is uncertain. Trimming took off 0 bases at V and 0 bases at J, with 9 bases between the two ends. The CDR3 contains 15 residues.

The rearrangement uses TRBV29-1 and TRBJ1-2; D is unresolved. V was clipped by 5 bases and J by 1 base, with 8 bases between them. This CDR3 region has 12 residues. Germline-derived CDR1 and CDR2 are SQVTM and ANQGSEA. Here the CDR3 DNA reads TGCAGCGTTACCGGGAGTAACTATGGCTACACCTTC. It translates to CSVTGSNYGYTF.

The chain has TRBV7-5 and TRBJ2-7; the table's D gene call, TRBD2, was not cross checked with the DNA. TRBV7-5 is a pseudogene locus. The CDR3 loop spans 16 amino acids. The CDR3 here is CASSLGSGLAGGEQYF. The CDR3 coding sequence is TGTGCCAGCAGCTTAGGTTCGGGACTAGCGGGCGGCGAGCAGTACTTC.

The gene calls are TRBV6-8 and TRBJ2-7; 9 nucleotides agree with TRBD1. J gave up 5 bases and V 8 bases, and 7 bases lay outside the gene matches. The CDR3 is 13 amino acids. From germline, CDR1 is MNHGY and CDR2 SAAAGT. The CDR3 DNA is TGTGCCAGCCTTAGGGACAGGGTTCACGAGCAGTACTTC. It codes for CASLRDRVHEQYF.

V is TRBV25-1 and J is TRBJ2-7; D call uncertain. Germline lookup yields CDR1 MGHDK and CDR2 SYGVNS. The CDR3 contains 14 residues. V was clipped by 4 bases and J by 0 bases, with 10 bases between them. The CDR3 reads CASSGGRNSYEQYF. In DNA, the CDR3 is TGTGCCAGCAGTGGCGGACGGAACTCCTACGAGCAGTACTTC.

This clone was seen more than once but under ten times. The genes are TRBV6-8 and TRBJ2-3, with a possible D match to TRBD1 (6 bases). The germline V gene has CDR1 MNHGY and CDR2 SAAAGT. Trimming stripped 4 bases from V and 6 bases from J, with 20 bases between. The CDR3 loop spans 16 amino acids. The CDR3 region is CASSSPRDRPHDTQYF. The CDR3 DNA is TGTGCCAGCAGTTCCCCCCGCGACAGGCCCCACGATACGCAGTATTTT.

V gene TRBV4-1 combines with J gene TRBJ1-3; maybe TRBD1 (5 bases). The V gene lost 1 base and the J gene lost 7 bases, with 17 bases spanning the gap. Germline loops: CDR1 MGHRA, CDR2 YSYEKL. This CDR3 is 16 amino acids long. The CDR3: CASSQGRDAERNTIYF. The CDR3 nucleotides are TGCGCCAGCAGCCAAGGAAGGGACGCCGAGCGGAACACCATATATTTT.

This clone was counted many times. The CDR3 sequence: CASSLGAKGRVKTGELFF. In nucleotides, the CDR3 is TGTGCCAGCAGCTTAGGGGCTAAGGGGAGGGTTAAAACCGGGGAGCTGTTTTTT. The chain employs TRBV11-3 and TRBJ2-2; 7 nucleotides agree with TRBD2. CDR3 length: 18 amino acids. Per germline, CDR1 SGHNT and CDR2 YENEEA. With 1 base clipped from V and 5 bases from J, the junction kept 13 bases outside the gene matches.

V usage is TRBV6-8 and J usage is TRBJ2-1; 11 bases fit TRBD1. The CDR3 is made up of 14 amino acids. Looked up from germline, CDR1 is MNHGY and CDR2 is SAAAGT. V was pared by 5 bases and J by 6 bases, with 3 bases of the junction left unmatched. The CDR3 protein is CASSEGTGGNEQFF. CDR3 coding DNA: TGTGCCAGCAGTGAGGGGACAGGGGGCAATGAGCAGTTCTTC.

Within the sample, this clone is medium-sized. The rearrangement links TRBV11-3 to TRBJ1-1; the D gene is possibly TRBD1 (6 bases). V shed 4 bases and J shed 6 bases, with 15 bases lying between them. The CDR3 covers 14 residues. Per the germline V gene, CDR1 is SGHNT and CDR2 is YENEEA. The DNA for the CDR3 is TGTGCCAGCAGCTCCACGGACAGTACGGCTGAAGCTTTCTTT. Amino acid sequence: CASSSTDSTAEAFF. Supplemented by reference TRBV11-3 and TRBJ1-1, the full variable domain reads EAGVVQSPRYKIIEKKQPVAFWCNPISGHNTLYWYLQNLGQGPELLIRYENEEAVDDSQLPKDRFSAERLKGVDSTLKIQPAELGDSAVYLCASSSTDSTAEAFFGQGTRLTVV.

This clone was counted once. The CDR3 bases are TGTGCCAGCAGTTTATGGGGACAGGGGATAGGGGGCAATCAGCCCCAGCATTTT. Translated: CASSLWGQGIGGNQPQHF. The rearrangement uses TRBV28 and TRBJ1-5; 10 bases match TRBD1. Germline loops: CDR1 MDHEN, CDR2 SYDVKM. The CDR3 loop spans 18 amino acids. V was pared by 0 bases and J by 2 bases, with 7 bases of the junction left unmatched.